These T cell receptor beta chains were read from a single sample in a study of blood T cell repertoires in COVID-19. The table came from immunoSEQ multiplex PCR; TCRdb's copy has only in-frame clones and leaves some out. Among approximately 140,000 clones listed, about 83% were seen once. Sequencing was done on a sample of PBMCs or T cells enriched from blood (not recorded which). The receptors originated from a woman aged 50 to 60 with acute COVID-19. CDR3s include the opening cysteine and the closing phenylalanine or tryptophan. Fields, in order: V gene, J gene, clone size, D gene, CDR3 protein, CDR3 DNA. The D gene is left open where the match is weak. Size tells how often a clone was seen (once, few, many) or the class of an expanded clone, and some rows leave it out.

TRBV12-3/TRBV12-4	TRBJ1-1	NA	NA	CASSLLMNTEAFF	TGTGCCAGCAGTTTATTAATGAACACTGAAGCTTTCTTT
TRBV4-1	TRBJ1-5	NA	TRBD1	CASSQTFGRGTGPYSNQPQHF	TGCGCCAGCAGCCAGACGTTTGGAAGAGGGACAGGGCCATATAGCAATCAGCCCCAGCATTTT
TRBV27	TRBJ1-1	NA	TRBD1	CASSLGQGGNTEAFF	TGTGCCAGCAGTTTAGGACAGGGAGGGAACACTGAAGCTTTCTTT
TRBV2	TRBJ2-3	NA	NA	CASSGQGRRSTDTQYF	TGTGCCAGCAGTGGGCAGGGGCGTAGGAGCACAGATACGCAGTATTTT
TRBV28	TRBJ1-4	NA	NA	CASSSPGGPTNEKLFF	TGTGCCAGCAGTTCACCCGGGGGTCCCACTAATGAAAAACTGTTTTTT
TRBV7-9	TRBJ2-7	NA	NA	CASSRLVYEQYF	TGTGCCAGCAGCCGCTTAGTCTACGAGCAGTACTTC
TRBV9	TRBJ1-6	NA	TRBD1	CASSVGGQVNSPLHF	TGTGCCAGCAGCGTCGGGGGACAGGTCAATTCACCCCTCCACTTT
TRBV19	TRBJ2-1	NA	TRBD2	CASSRTSGAYNEQFF	TGTGCCAGTAGCCGGACTAGCGGGGCCTACAATGAGCAGTTCTTC
TRBV2	TRBJ2-5	NA	TRBD1	CASSVDRGPVETQYF	TGTGCCAGCAGTGTAGACAGGGGGCCTGTAGAGACCCAGTACTTC
TRBV5-4	TRBJ2-3	NA	TRBD2	CASSLQPGGPSGQYF	TGTGCCAGCAGCTTGCAACCGGGAGGCCCTTCGGGGCAGTATTTT
TRBV3-1/TRBV3-2	TRBJ1-2	NA	NA	CASSHSTGSDGYTF	TGTGCCAGCAGCCACTCCACAGGTTCTGATGGCTACACCTTC
TRBV11-2	TRBJ2-7	few	TRBD1	CASSLGTGSYEQYF	TGTGCCAGCAGCTTAGGGACAGGTTCCTACGAGCAGTACTTC
TRBV19	TRBJ1-2	NA	TRBD1	CASSAKRTGEGRYTF	TGTGCCAGTAGTGCCAAACGGACAGGGGAAGGAAGGTACACCTTC
TRBV18	TRBJ2-7	NA	NA	CASSPPTPRSYEQYF	TGTGCCAGCTCACCACCGACCCCCAGGTCCTACGAGCAGTACTTC
TRBV30	TRBJ1-3	few	TRBD1	CAWTFDRGANTIYF	TGTGCCTGGACTTTTGACAGGGGGGCAAACACCATATATTTT